This TCR beta chain stems from a study of response to subunit inactivated influenza vaccine. Study outcomes and limitations: Authors suggested each seasonal influenza vaccination recruits few new T cells.

Using its own MiXCR run on the RT-PCR reads, TCRdb lists one record per CDR3 protein. The data contain hundreds of thousands of distinct CDR3 sequences, 13% to 15% of them singletons. This clonotype has a handful of counts. Its antigen remains unidentified. The CDR3 is 16 amino acids. Germline V gene lookup returns CDR1 MGHRA and CDR2 YSYEKL. Trimming removed 2 bases from V and 7 bases from J; junction bases left unmatched: 7. The receptor comes from a man between 50 and 59 years old who received an inactivated influenza vaccine. The sample consisted of PBMCs from blood, taken approximately 15 days before vaccination. The chain employs TRBV4-1 and TRBJ1-6; 8 bases agree with TRBD1. For the CDR3, the DNA is TGCGCCAGCAGCCAACGTACCGACAGGGGAAATTCACCCCTCCACTTT. Amino acid sequence: CASSQRTDRGNSPLHF.